This T cell receptor beta chain was sequenced in a study of graft-versus-host responses after intestinal transplantation. The overall study: Recipients underwent multivisceral, liver-intestinal, or isolated intestinal transplants. Study-level results: When patients had graft-donor T cell macrochimerism, their allografts held high graft-versus-host to host-versus-graft clonal ratios.

Comment on this clone: The antigen is undetermined.

The CDR3 has 16 residues. Germline V gene lookup returns CDR1 LGHNA and CDR2 YNFKEQ. The junction had 6 bases not matched to a gene; V was cut back by 0 bases and J by 4 bases. TCRdb keeps only in-frame clones here, not all; method: immunoSEQ multiplex PCR. This sample has about 54,000 clones, with 91% found just once. The sample consisted of PBMCs, taken around 95 weeks after intestinal transplant. The TCR comes from a human patient who received an intestinal transplant, so some T cells may come from the graft donor. The V gene is TRBV4-2, the J gene TRBJ2-3, with TRBD1 matching over 8 bases. Here the CDR3 DNA reads TGTGCCAGCAGCCAAGATGGCAGGGGGCACGCAGATACGCAGTATTTT. Translated: CASSQDGRGHADTQYF.